The 14 T cell receptor beta chains given below trace back to one sample, sequenced in a study of blood T cell repertoires in COVID-19. Produced via immunoSEQ multiplex PCR; TCRdb's table is partial and in-frame only. The data contain over 200,000 clones, approximately 84% of them singletons. The sample taken for sequencing was PBMCs or T cells enriched from blood (not recorded which). The receptors were sampled from a young man who had recovered from COVID-19.

The CDR3 bases are TGCGCCAGCAGCGTTGACAGAAGGAGCTATGGCTACACCTTC. Its protein is CASSVDRRSYGYTF. The chain couples TRBV5-1 to TRBJ1-2, with D possibly matching TRBD1 (5 bases). This CDR3 is built from 14 residues. The V end lost 4 bases, the J end lost 4 bases, and 14 bases lay between the germline ends. Germline loops: CDR1 SGHRS, CDR2 YFSETQ.

V is TRBV5-1 and J is TRBJ2-7; D ambiguous. Germline CDR1 is SGHRS and CDR2 is YFSETQ. Trimming took 4 bases from V and 4 from J, leaving 12 bases between them. The CDR3 consists of 13 residues. The CDR3 DNA is TGCGCCAGCAGCCTTCTCAGAGGTTACGAGCAGTACTTC. Its protein is CASSLLRGYEQYF.

This clone was seen only a few times. The chain is built from TRBV6-6 and TRBJ2-5, with 11 bases identical to TRBD2. Germline V gene data show CDR1 as MNHNY and CDR2 as SVGAGI (reference sequence). V was clipped by 5 bases and J by 4 bases; unmatched bases: 18. The CDR3 is made up of 19 amino acids. The CDR3 loop reads CASSPFFIAGGPFTETQYF. Written as DNA, the CDR3 is TGTGCCAGCAGTCCATTTTTCATAGCGGGAGGGCCTTTCACAGAGACCCAGTACTTC.

This sequence joins TRBV7-3 and TRBJ2-1; 12 bases are shared with TRBD2. The CDR3 runs 16 residues. V shed 6 bases, J shed 1 base, and the junction held 4 bases outside the gene matches. Germline CDR1 SGHTA, CDR2 FQGTGA. This CDR3 is CASSPGLAGSYNEQFF. The CDR3 nucleotides are TGTGCCAGCAGTCCAGGACTAGCGGGATCCTACAATGAGCAGTTCTTC.

V and J are TRBV29-1 and TRBJ2-7, with TRBD1 matching 10 bases. The CDR3 is made up of 13 amino acids. V lost 0 bases to trimming and J lost 5 bases; unmatched junction nucleotides: 1. CDR1 and CDR2 from the germline V gene are SQVTM and ANQGSEA. CDR3 bases: TGCAGCGTTGAAGATGGGACAGGGGACGAGCAGTACTTC. Its translation is CSVEDGTGDEQYF.

V is TRBV6-5 and J is TRBJ1-4; no definite D call. V was trimmed by 6 bases and J by 1 base, leaving 12 bases between them. The CDR3 has 15 residues. Germline loops: CDR1 MNHEY, CDR2 SVGAGI. CDR3 sequence reads: CASSLTRQTNEKLFF. As DNA, the CDR3 is TGTGCCAGCAGCCTGACGAGACAAACTAATGAAAAACTGTTTTTT.

Turning to this clone: Within the sample, other DNA sequences also encode this same CDR3. The V and J genes are TRBV12-3 or TRBV12-4 and TRBJ1-5; possibly TRBD1 for D (6 bases). There are 13 residues in the CDR3. The V and J ends lost 3 bases and 7 bases respectively, with 10 bases between them. As DNA, the CDR3 is TGTGCCAGCAGTTTTGACAGGAACCAGCCCCAGCATTTT. Its protein product is CASSFDRNQPQHF.

The chain is built from TRBV28 and TRBJ1-5; D not certain. The germline V gene encodes CDR1 MDHEN and CDR2 SYDVKM. The CDR3 extends over 13 amino acids. Trimming cost V 10 bases and J 1 base, with 11 bases left between them. The CDR3 nucleotides read TGTGCCATCCAGGATTGGAGCAATCAGCCCCAGCATTTT. Translation gives CAIQDWSNQPQHF.

This chain uses TRBV2 with TRBJ2-1; 8 bases align to TRBD1. V shed 6 bases, J shed 2 bases, and the junction held 6 bases outside the gene matches. CDR3 length: 15 amino acids. Germline lookup yields CDR1 SNHLY and CDR2 FYNNEI. This CDR3 reads CASRVGQGTYNEQFF. CDR3 DNA: TGTGCCAGCAGGGTAGGACAGGGAACCTACAATGAGCAGTTCTTC.

This clone was detected only once. A much larger clone is a single base away; this may be a read error. The chain has TRBV6-4 and TRBJ2-3, with 10 bases lining up with TRBD2. Germline lookup yields CDR1 MRHNA and CDR2 SNTAGT. The CDR3 runs to 15 residues. V lost 2 bases to trimming and J lost 2 bases; unmatched junction nucleotides: 1. CDR3 residues: CASSDSGRATDTQYF. In nucleotides, the CDR3 is TGTGCCAGCAGTGACAGCGGGAGGGCCACAGATACGCAGTATTTT.

The J gene is TRBJ1-2, the V gene TRBV29-1; 10 positions match TRBD1. The CDR3 length is 13 residues. Germline V gene sequence: CDR1 SQVTM, CDR2 ANQGSEA. V lost 7 bases and J lost 6; bases outside the gene matches: 8. CDR3 protein: CSGGRQGADGYTF. The CDR3 DNA is TGCAGCGGGGGGAGACAGGGGGCTGATGGCTACACCTTC.

V and J are TRBV5-6 and TRBJ2-3; TRBD2 might be the D (5 bases). Germline CDR1 reads SGHDT; CDR2 reads YYEEEE. The CDR3 has 13 residues. Deletions cut 4 bases from V and 4 bases from J, with 10 bases between. As DNA, the CDR3 is TGTGCCAGCAGCGGGAGCAGCGCAGATACGCAGTATTTT. Protein sequence: CASSGSSADTQYF.

The chain couples TRBV6-5 to TRBJ1-2, with D unclear. This CDR3 has 14 residues. Germline assignment: CDR1 MNHEY and CDR2 SVGAGI. The ends were cut back, 7 bases at V and 0 bases at J, with 12 bases in the middle. The DNA for the CDR3 is TGTGCCAGCAAGGAGGGCCTCTCTAACTATGGCTACACCTTC. It specifies CASKEGLSNYGYTF.

V usage is TRBV7-8 and J usage is TRBJ2-7; D remains unclear. This CDR3 is built from 14 residues. The germline V gene encodes CDR1 SGHVS and CDR2 FQNEAQ. The V and J ends lost 3 bases and 4 bases respectively, with 13 bases between them. For the CDR3, the DNA is TGTGCCAGCAGCTTTAGCCCCGGAAGTTACGAGCAGTACTTC. Translating it yields CASSFSPGSYEQYF. The complete variable domain, with remaining parts taken from reference TRBV7-8 and TRBJ2-7, reads GAGVSQSPRYKVAKRGQDVALRCDPISGHVSLFWYQQALGQGPEFLTYFQNEAQLDKSGLPSDRFFAERPEGSVSTLKIQRTQQEDSAVYLCASSFSPGSYEQYFGPGTRLTVT.